A single sample is the source of the 21 T cell receptor beta chains below, sequenced in a study of shared clonotypes between healthy human individuals. The assay was immunoSEQ multiplex PCR, and TCRdb's table has in-frame clones only and misses some. The table has around 980,000 clones, roughly 74% seen once. The sequencing sample was made of memory CD4+ T cells from PBMCs. Indicated subset: CD45RA-negative fraction. Receptors originate from a man aged 18 to 30 in good health. Some clones in this sample may be carry-over from other donors' samples.

The chain carries TRBV6-5 and TRBJ2-6; D is unclear. The germline V gene encodes CDR1 MNHEY and CDR2 SVGAGI. Trimming took 6 bases from V and 3 from J, leaving 9 bases between them. This CDR3 has 14 amino acids. In DNA, the CDR3 is TGTGCCAGCAGACAAGGGTATGGGGCCAACGTCCTGACTTTC. Amino acid sequence: CASRQGYGANVLTF.

The chain joins TRBV14 to TRBJ1-2; TRBD1 matches at 9 bases. This CDR3 is 14 amino acids long. J was trimmed by 1 base and V by 8 bases; bases with no gene match: 5. Germline lookup yields CDR1 SGHDN and CDR2 FVKESK. In nucleotides, the CDR3 is TGTGCCAGCCGAGGGACAGGGCTTAACTATGGCTACACCTTC. Translating it yields CASRGTGLNYGYTF.

The gene calls are TRBV21-1 and TRBJ1-1; the table's TRBD1 call for D was not verified on the DNA. TRBV21-1 is shown as a pseudogene. The CDR3 covers 10 residues. The CDR3 DNA reads as TGTGCCACGGACAGGGGGGACGTATTCTTT. Amino acids: CATDRGDVFF.

The chain combines TRBV7-2 with TRBJ2-1, with D unclear. V was pared by 1 base and J by 9 bases, with 10 bases between. This CDR3 has 13 residues. The germline CDR1 and CDR2 sequences are SGHTA and FQGNSA. CDR3 sequence (DNA): TGTGCCAGCAGCTTAGTTAGGCCCAGTGAGCAGTTCTTC. Amino acid sequence: CASSLVRPSEQFF.

The V gene is TRBV5-4, the J gene TRBJ2-2, with D possibly called TRBD1 or TRBD2 (5 bases each). CDR1 SGHNT and CDR2 YYREEE come from the germline V gene (reference sequence). This CDR3 is 14 amino acids long. V was trimmed by 4 bases and J by 5 bases, leaving 12 bases between them. CDR3 region: CASSQGDRTGELFF. The CDR3 coding sequence is TGTGCCAGCAGCCAGGGAGATAGAACCGGGGAGCTGTTTTTT. Together with reference TRBV5-4 and TRBJ2-2, the CDR3 gives the full variable domain: ETGVTQSPTHLIKTRGQQVTLRCSSQSGHNTVSWYQQALGQGPQFIFQYYREEENGRGNFPPRFSGLQFPNYSSELNVNALELDDSALYLCASSQGDRTGELFFGEGSRLTVL.

This clone appeared once. The chain combines TRBV7-3 with TRBJ2-1; 7 bases line up with TRBD2. This CDR3 contains 19 residues. J gave up 8 bases and V 1 base, and 20 bases lay outside the gene matches. CDR1 SGHTA and CDR2 FQGTGA come from the germline V gene. The CDR3 spells CASSLMGGSPFGPSDEQFF. CDR3 DNA sequence: TGTGCCAGCAGCTTAATGGGGGGGTCCCCGTTCGGGCCAAGCGATGAGCAGTTCTTC. Using reference TRBV7-3 and TRBJ2-1 for the parts outside the CDR3, the full variable domain is GAGVSQTPSNKVTEKGKYVELRCDPISGHTALYWYRQSLGQGPEFLIYFQGTGAADDSGLPNDRFFAVRPEGSVSTLKIQRTERGDSAVYLCASSLMGGSPFGPSDEQFFGPGTRLTVL.

V and J are TRBV6-6 and TRBJ2-5; 7 bases align to TRBD1. CDR1 and CDR2 from the germline V gene are MNHNY and SVGAGI (reference sequence). Trimming removed 6 bases from V and 5 bases from J; junction bases left unmatched: 6. CDR3 length equals 13 residues. Written as DNA, the CDR3 is TGTGCCAGCAGACAACAGGGGTGGGAGACCCAGTACTTC. This encodes CASRQQGWETQYF.

This clone has just a few counts. V and J are TRBV30 and TRBJ1-4, with unresolved D. Between the trimmed V and J ends, which lost 2 bases and 6 bases, there was a span of 10 bases. The CDR3 sequence is 13 residues long. The germline CDR1 and CDR2 sequences are GTSNPN and SVGIG (reference sequence). The CDR3 nucleotides read TGTGCCTGGAGTTTAGACCTCGATGAAAAACTGTTTTTT. Residues: CAWSLDLDEKLFF.

The chain combines TRBV7-8 with TRBJ2-1; D might be TRBD2 (7 bases). V was cut by 1 base and J by 7 bases, with 17 bases left in between. The CDR3 has 16 residues. CDR1 and CDR2 from the germline V gene are SGHVS and FQNEAQ. In DNA form, the CDR3 reads TGTGCCAGCAGCTTAGGGGGGCGGGAGAGTGAGAATGAGCAGTTCTTC. Residues: CASSLGGRESENEQFF.

The chain employs TRBV5-6 and TRBJ2-7; D remains ambiguous. CDR1 and CDR2 (germline): SGHDT, YYEEEE. The CDR3 sequence is 15 residues long. Trimming took off 0 bases at V and 0 bases at J, with 10 bases between the two ends. The DNA of the CDR3 is TGTGCCAGCAGCTTGGGCTTGGGCGTCTCCTACGAGCAGTACTTC. Translation gives CASSLGLGVSYEQYF.

The chain employs TRBV7-2 and TRBJ2-7; 10 bases fit TRBD2. Germline V lookup: CDR1 SGHTA, CDR2 FQGNSA. This CDR3 has 14 residues. After removal of 6 bases from V and 13 bases from J, the junction contained 15 bases not matched to a gene. The CDR3 nucleotides read TGTGCCAGCAGAGCTGGTCTGACTAGCGGGCCGAACTACTTC. Its translation is CASRAGLTSGPNYF.

The gene calls are TRBV19 and TRBJ1-2, with D tentatively TRBD1 (6 bases). CDR3 length: 13 residues. The V gene's germline CDR1 is LNHDA and CDR2 SQIVND (reference sequence). Trimming took off 6 bases at V and 5 bases at J, with 13 bases between the two ends. CDR3 amino acids: CASSNTGLYGYTF. The CDR3 DNA reads TGTGCCAGTAGCAATACAGGGTTATATGGCTACACCTTC.

V gene TRBV2 combines with J gene TRBJ2-5; possibly TRBD1 for D (6 bases). There are 13 residues in the CDR3. Germline assignment: CDR1 SNHLY and CDR2 FYNNEI. The V gene lost 10 bases and the J gene lost 0 bases, with 12 bases spanning the gap. CDR3 in DNA: TGTGCCACCCGACAGGAGTACCAAGAGACCCAGTACTTC. It specifies CATRQEYQETQYF.

As to this clone: Other DNA sequences in the same sample also yield this CDR3. The CDR3 bases are TGTGCCATCAGCCGGGACATTAATCAGCCCCAGCATTTT. Translating it yields CAISRDINQPQHF. The chain is built from TRBV10-3 and TRBJ1-5; a possible D gene is TRBD1 (6 bases). Trimming removed 6 bases from V and 4 bases from J, with 10 bases in between. Germline V gives CDR1 ENHRY, CDR2 SYGVKD. The CDR3 runs 13 residues.

The chain carries TRBV5-1 and TRBJ1-1; D gene ambiguous. The length of the CDR3 is 14 residues. The germline gives CDR1 SGHRS, CDR2 YFSETQ. V gave up 4 bases and J gave up 4 bases, with 14 bases separating them. This chain's CDR3 is CASSLGEGFTEAFF. The CDR3 DNA reads as TGCGCCAGCAGCCTCGGTGAAGGGTTCACTGAAGCTTTCTTT.

The chain links TRBV6-1 to TRBJ1-2; D call uncertain. With 3 bases removed from V and 4 bases from J, the gap between germline ends came to 12 bases. The CDR3 has 14 amino acids. Germline V gives CDR1 MNHNS, CDR2 SASEGT. CDR3 amino acids: CASSEWAAGYGYTF. The CDR3 DNA is TGTGCCAGCAGTGAGTGGGCAGCCGGCTATGGCTACACCTTC.

The chain uses TRBV5-4 and TRBJ2-6; D perhaps matches TRBD2 (5 bases). The CDR3 contains 16 residues. In germline, CDR1 is SGHNT, CDR2 YYREEE (reference sequence). V was trimmed by 1 base and J by 2 bases, leaving 10 bases between them. The CDR3 is CASSLLHGAGANVLTF. In nucleotides, the CDR3 is TGTGCCAGCAGCTTGTTACACGGGGCTGGGGCCAACGTCCTGACTTTC.

The chain has TRBV7-9 and TRBJ2-7, with D unresolved. Trimming stripped 8 bases from V and 3 bases from J, with 14 bases between. This CDR3 region has 13 residues. The germline gives CDR1 SEHNR, CDR2 FQNEAQ (reference sequence). CDR3 DNA: TGTGCCAGCGGCGGTCGGACGATCTACGAGCAGTACTTC. Its protein product is CASGGRTIYEQYF.

A word on this clone: The same CDR3 is also encoded by other DNA sequences in this sample. The genes are TRBV7-8 and TRBJ2-7; a weak D match, TRBD1 (5 bases). This CDR3 comprises 15 residues. Trimming cost V 1 base and J 2 bases, with 12 bases left between them. Germline values: CDR1 SGHVS, CDR2 FQNEAQ. The CDR3 nucleotides read TGTGCCAGCAGCTTAGGAACAGGATTAACCTACGAGCAGTACTTC. Protein sequence: CASSLGTGLTYEQYF.

A word on this clone: A single base separates this from a much larger clone, so it may be a read error. This rearrangement joins TRBV6-1 to TRBJ1-5; no definite D call. The CDR3 sequence is 15 residues long. V lost 11 bases to trimming and J lost 6 bases, with 23 bases between them. The germline CDR1 and CDR2 sequences are MNHNS and SASEGT. CDR3 sequence reads: CAGDYGGGLGQPQHF. CDR3 DNA: TGTGCCGGCGATTACGGAGGAGGATTAGGTCAGCCCCAGCATTTT.

This sequence joins TRBV5-4 and TRBJ2-7; 9 bases line up with TRBD2. Germline CDR1 is SGHNT and CDR2 is YYREEE (reference sequence). This CDR3 contains 15 residues. Losses at the gene ends were 5 bases for V and 2 bases for J; bases not matched to a gene: 8. The CDR3 is CASSSPLAGTYEQYF. CDR3 nucleotides: TGTGCCAGCAGTTCTCCCCTAGCGGGAACCTACGAGCAGTACTTC.